This T cell receptor (beta chain) was identified in a study of neurological immune-mediated disorders. Libraries used 2 million unsorted PBMCs kept frozen in RNAlater. Germline CDR1 and CDR2: LGHDT and YNNKEL (reference sequence). The CDR3 length is 13 residues. Deletions cut 1 base from V and 6 bases from J, with 9 bases between. cDNA synthesis was performed by 5'RACE with 10-nucleotide random UMIs. TCRdb reprocessed the 5' RACE reads via MiXCR and lists one record per CDR3 protein. The data hold some 77,000 distinct CDR3 sequences, with roughly 9.5% observed a single time. This clonotype was found many times. Its cognate antigen is unknown. Overall study findings and caveats: HTLV-1-associated myelopathy had the most TCR clonal expansion, whereas multiple sclerosis had the least (lower than in healthy controls).

This chain joins TRBV3-1 and TRBJ2-5, with D uncertain. The sequenced sample was PBMCs. The sequence was collected from a man in his forties or fifties in good health. CDR3 loop: CASSQVAGKTQYF. CDR3 nucleotide sequence: TGTGCCAGCAGCCAAGTGGCCGGAAAGACCCAGTACTTC.